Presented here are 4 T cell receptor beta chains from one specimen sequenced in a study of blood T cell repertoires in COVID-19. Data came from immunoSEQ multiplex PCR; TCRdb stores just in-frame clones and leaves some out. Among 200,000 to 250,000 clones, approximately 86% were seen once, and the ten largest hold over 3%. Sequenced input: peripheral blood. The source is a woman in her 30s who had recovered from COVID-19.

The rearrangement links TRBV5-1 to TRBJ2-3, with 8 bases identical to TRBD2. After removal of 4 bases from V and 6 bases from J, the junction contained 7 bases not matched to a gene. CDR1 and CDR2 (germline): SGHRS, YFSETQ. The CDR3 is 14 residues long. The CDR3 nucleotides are TGCGCCAGCAGCACCGTAGCGGGGTCGGATACGCAGTATTTT. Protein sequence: CASSTVAGSDTQYF. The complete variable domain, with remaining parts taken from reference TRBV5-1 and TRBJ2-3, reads KAGVTQTPRYLIKTRGQQVTLSCSPISGHRSVSWYQQTPGQGLQFLFEYFSETQRNKGNFPGRFSGRQFSNSRSEMNVSTLELGDSALYLCASSTVAGSDTQYFGPGTRLTVL.

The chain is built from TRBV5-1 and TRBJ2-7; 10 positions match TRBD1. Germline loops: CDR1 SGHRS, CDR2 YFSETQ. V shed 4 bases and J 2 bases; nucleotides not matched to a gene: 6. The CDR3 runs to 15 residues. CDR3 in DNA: TGCGCCAGCAGCCCCAGACAGGGGGCTACCTACGAGCAGTACTTC. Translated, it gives CASSPRQGATYEQYF. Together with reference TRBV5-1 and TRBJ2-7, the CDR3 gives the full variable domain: KAGVTQTPRYLIKTRGQQVTLSCSPISGHRSVSWYQQTPGQGLQFLFEYFSETQRNKGNFPGRFSGRQFSNSRSEMNVSTLELGDSALYLCASSPRQGATYEQYFGPGTRLTVT.

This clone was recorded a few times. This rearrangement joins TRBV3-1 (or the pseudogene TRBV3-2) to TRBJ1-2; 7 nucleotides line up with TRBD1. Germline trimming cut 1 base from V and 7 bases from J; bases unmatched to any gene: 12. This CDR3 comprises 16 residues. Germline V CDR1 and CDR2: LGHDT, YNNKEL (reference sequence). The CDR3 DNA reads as TGTGCCAGCAGCCAAGGGCGCGAGGGGGCGTCGAGTGGCTACACCTTC. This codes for CASSQGREGASSGYTF.

In nucleotides, the CDR3 is TGCGCCAGCAGCCAATTGGCAGAGCGTTATAATTCACCCCTCCACTTT. Protein: CASSQLAERYNSPLHF. The V gene is TRBV4-1, the J gene TRBJ1-6, with D uncertain. The germline CDR1 and CDR2 sequences are MGHRA and YSYEKL. The CDR3 is 16 residues long. Between the trimmed V and J ends, which lost 2 bases and 4 bases, there was a span of 12 bases.